A selection of T cell receptor beta chains follows, all from one sample in a study of OX40 agonist ivuxolimab in advanced cancers. The assay was immunoSEQ multiplex PCR, and TCRdb's table has in-frame clones only and misses some. The data show some 31,000 clones, around 80% seen once. The sample in question was CD4+ or CD8+ T cells sorted from blood, obtained in a trial of the OX40 agonist ivuxolimab. The receptors here all came from an adult with an advanced solid tumor such as melanoma, head and neck, liver or kidney cancer. Both conserved end residues are part of each CDR3. A D gene is named only where the DNA matches it firmly. Not all rows give a size; the values are once, few, many and, for expanded clones, a class.

TRBV2,NA,NA,TRBJ2-3,TGTGCCAGCAGTGCGGGGCTGAACACAGATACGCAGTATTTT,CASSAGLNTDTQYF
TRBV7-9,NA,NA,TRBJ1-4,TGTGCCAGCAGCTTAGCGCCGGGTGAAAAACTGTTTTTT,CASSLAPGEKLFF
TRBV11-2,NA,NA,TRBJ2-7,TGTGCCAGCAGCTCGTCCCTACGGGCTACCTACGAGCAGTACTTC,CASSSSLRATYEQYF
TRBV2,TRBD2,NA,TRBJ2-5,TGTGCCAGCAGTGACACCCTAGCGGGGGTCGGTGAGACCCAGTACTTC,CASSDTLAGVGETQYF
TRBV18,TRBD1,NA,TRBJ1-1,TGTGCCAGCTCATCGCGGACAGGGGGGATGGAAGCTTTCTTT,CASSSRTGGMEAFF
TRBV15,TRBD1,NA,TRBJ2-7,TGTGCCACCAGCAGGCCCGGGACAGGGTGTTACTTC,CATSRPGTGCYF
TRBV10-1,TRBD2,NA,TRBJ2-3,TGCGCCAGCAGTGAGTCGGCTAGCGGAGCAACTAGCACAGATACGCAGTATTTT,CASSESASGATSTDTQYF
TRBV6-5,NA,few,TRBJ2-1,TGTGCCAGCAGCACCCCGAGGGGGGCGGACCAGTTCTTC,CASSTPRGADQFF
TRBV5-5,NA,NA,TRBJ2-6,TGTGCCAGCAGCTTGGTAACCGGGCGAACTGGGGCCAACGTCCTGACTTTC,CASSLVTGRTGANVLTF
TRBV30,TRBD1,NA,TRBJ2-5,TGTGCCTGGAGTGGCCGGGACAGGGGAGGAGAGACCCAGTACTTC,CAWSGRDRGGETQYF
TRBV11-2,NA,NA,TRBJ2-7,TGTGCCAGCAGCTTAGATCGTGGCGGCTCCTACGAGCAGTACTTC,CASSLDRGGSYEQYF
TRBV21-1,NA,NA,TRBJ2-5,TGTGCCAGCAGCAAAGTTTTGGGGACTAGCGGGGAAGAGACCCAGTACTTC,CASSKVLGTSGEETQYF
TRBV29-1,NA,NA,TRBJ2-6,TGCAGCGTTCTCTGGAGGGAGAGGGCCAACGTCCTGACTTTC,CSVLWRERANVLTF
TRBV5-8,NA,NA,TRBJ2-1,TGTGCCAGCATGGGACCGAACTCCTACAATGAGCAGTTCTTC,CASMGPNSYNEQFF
TRBV18,TRBD1,NA,TRBJ1-4,TGTGCCAGCTCCCCGGGACAGGGACTTGAAAAACTGTTTTTT,CASSPGQGLEKLFF
TRBV5-1,NA,NA,TRBJ1-1,TGCGCCAGCAGCTTGGAGAGGCAGGGAGGCACTGAAGCTTTCTTT,CASSLERQGGTEAFF
TRBV19,NA,NA,TRBJ1-6,TGTGCCAGTAGTATGGACAGCAGATCTTCACCCCTCCACTTT,CASSMDSRSSPLHF
TRBV5-4,TRBD2,NA,TRBJ2-2,TGTGCCAGCAGCTTGCTCGGGCTAGCGGACACCGGGGAGCTGTTTTTT,CASSLLGLADTGELFF
TRBV6-1,TRBD1,NA,TRBJ1-1,TGTGCCAGCAGTGGGACAGGGGGTCTCACTGAAGCTTTCTTT,CASSGTGGLTEAFF
TRBV22-1,NA,NA,TRBJ1-2,TGTCCTGGGAGCGCAGGACGGGCCCCCTCGGGCTATAGCTACACCTTC,CPGSAGRAPSGYSYTF
TRBV5-1,NA,NA,TRBJ1-4,TGCGCCAGTAGGGACGGTTCAACTAATGAAAAACTGTTTTTT,CASRDGSTNEKLFF
TRBV27,TRBD1,NA,TRBJ1-2,TGTGCCAGCAGTTTATACGGACAGGGGGCGGCTAGGGGCTACACCTTC,CASSLYGQGAARGYTF
TRBV29-1,TRBD2,NA,TRBJ2-4,TGCAGCGTCGGAGGACTAGCGGGGAACATTCAGTACTTC,CSVGGLAGNIQYF
TRBV5-1,TRBD1,NA,TRBJ1-1,TGCGCCAGCAGCATTCTGGGACAGGGGGCTGGCACTGAAGCTTTCTTT,CASSILGQGAGTEAFF
TRBV19,TRBD1,NA,TRBJ2-7,TGTGCCACCGCGGGACAGGGGGCCCACGAGCAGTACTTC,CATAGQGAHEQYF
TRBV6-1,TRBD2,NA,TRBJ2-1,TGTGCCAGCAGAGGGACTAGCGGGGGGCTTGAGCAGTTCTTC,CASRGTSGGLEQFF